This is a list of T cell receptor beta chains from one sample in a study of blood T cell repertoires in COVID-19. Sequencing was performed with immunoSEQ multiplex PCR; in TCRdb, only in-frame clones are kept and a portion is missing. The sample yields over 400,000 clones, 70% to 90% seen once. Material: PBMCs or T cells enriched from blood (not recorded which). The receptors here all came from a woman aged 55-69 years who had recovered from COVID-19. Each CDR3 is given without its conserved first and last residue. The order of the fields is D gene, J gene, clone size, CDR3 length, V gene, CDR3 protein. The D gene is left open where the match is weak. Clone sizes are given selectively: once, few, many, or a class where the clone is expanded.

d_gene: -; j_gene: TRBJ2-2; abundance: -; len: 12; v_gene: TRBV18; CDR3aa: ASSSGGNTGELF
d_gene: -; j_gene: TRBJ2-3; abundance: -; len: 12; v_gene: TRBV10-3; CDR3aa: AIKGGASTDTQY
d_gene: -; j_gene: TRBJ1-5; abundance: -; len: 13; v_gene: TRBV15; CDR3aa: ATSRDGGRNQPQH
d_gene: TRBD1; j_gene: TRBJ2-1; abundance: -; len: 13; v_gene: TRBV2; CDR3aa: ASSEWTGSYNEQF
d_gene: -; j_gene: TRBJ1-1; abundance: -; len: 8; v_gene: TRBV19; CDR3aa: ASSSSEAF
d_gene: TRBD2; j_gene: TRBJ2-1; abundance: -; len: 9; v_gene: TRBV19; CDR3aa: ASTGSGGLF
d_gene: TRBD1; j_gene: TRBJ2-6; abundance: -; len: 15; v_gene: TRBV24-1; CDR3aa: ATSDAGTGTRQHVLT
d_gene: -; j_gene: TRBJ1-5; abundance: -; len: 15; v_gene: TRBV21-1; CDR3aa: ASSGRTGDIGNQPQH
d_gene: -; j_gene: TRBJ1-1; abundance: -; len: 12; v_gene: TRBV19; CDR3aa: ASSMGQTNTEAF
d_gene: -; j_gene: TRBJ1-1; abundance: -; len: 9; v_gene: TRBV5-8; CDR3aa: ASSLYTEAF
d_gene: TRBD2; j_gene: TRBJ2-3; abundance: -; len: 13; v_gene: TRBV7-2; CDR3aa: ASSLAGLAADTQY
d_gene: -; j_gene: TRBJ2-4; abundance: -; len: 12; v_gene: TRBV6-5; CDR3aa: ASRIRSQFNIQY
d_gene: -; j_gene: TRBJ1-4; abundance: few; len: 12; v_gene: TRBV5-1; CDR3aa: ASSHDSLNEKLF
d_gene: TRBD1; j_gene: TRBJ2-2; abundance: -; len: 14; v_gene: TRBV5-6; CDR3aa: ASTLGGQGDTGELF
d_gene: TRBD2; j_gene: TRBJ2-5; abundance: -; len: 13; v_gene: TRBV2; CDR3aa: ASSELAGGPGTQY
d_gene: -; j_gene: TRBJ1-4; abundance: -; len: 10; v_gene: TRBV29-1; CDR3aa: SALLITGELF
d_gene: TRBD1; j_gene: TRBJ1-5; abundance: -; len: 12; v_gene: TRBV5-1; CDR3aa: ASSAGQEDQPQH
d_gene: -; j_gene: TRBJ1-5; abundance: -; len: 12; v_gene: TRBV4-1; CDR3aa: ASSLRQVDQPQH
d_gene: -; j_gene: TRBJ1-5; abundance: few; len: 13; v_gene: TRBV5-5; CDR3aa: ASSFGGYSNQPQH
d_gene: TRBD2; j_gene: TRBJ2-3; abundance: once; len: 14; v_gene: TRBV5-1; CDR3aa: ASSTLTSGGADTQY
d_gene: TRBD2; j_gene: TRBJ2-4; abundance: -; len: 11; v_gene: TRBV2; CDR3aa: ASRRRGGNIQY
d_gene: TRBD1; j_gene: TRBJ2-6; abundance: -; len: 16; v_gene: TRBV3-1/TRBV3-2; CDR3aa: ASSFRTGDFSGANVLT
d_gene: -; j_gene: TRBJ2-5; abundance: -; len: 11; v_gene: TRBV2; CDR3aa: ASSEWAQETQY
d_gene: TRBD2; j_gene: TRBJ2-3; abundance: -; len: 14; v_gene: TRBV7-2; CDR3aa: ASSLNTGGLADTQY
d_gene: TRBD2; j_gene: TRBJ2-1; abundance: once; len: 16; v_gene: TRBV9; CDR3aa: ASSSGLAGGPSYNEQF
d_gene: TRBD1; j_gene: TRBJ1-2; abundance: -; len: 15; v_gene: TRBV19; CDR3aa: ASSSPGQGTLVYGYT
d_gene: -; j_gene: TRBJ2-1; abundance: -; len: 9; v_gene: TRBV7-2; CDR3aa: ASSLLNEQF
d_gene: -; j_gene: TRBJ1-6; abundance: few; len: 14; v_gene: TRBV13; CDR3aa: ASSRERSSYNSPLH
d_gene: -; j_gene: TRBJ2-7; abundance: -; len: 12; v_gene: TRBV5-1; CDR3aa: ASAFRDTSYEQY
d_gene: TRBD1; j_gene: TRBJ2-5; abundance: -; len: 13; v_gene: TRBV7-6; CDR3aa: ASSDRDRGWETQY
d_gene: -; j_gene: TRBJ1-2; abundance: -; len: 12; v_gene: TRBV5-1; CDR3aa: ASSFGPGEGGYT
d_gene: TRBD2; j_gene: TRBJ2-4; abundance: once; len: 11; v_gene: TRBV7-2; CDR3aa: ASSVGGWNIQY
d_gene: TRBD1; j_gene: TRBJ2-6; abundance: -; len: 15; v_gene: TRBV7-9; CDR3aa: ATGSDRGETGANVLT
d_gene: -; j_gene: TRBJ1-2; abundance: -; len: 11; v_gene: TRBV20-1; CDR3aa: SASGGAGSGYT
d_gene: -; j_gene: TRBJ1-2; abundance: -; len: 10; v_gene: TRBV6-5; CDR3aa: ASSWGDYGYT
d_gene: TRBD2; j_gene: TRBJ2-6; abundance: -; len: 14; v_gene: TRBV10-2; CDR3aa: ASSESRGAGANVLT
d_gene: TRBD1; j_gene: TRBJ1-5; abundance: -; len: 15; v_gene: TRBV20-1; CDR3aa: SASSGGLKASNQPQH
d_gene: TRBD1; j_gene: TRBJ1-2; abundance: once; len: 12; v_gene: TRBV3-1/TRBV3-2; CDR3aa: ASSPGQAVEGYT
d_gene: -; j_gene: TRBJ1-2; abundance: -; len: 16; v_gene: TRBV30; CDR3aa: AWSVESGRGSANYGYT
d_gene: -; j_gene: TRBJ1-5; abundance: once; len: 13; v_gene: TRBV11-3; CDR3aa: ASSSYDTSNQPQH
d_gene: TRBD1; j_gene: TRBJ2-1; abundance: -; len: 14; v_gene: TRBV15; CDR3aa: ATSSGTGHNYGEQF
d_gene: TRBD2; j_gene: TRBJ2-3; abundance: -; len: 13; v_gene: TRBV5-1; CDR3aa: ASSFGLAGVDTQY
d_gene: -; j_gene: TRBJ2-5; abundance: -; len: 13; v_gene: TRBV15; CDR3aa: ATSRVRGWGETQY
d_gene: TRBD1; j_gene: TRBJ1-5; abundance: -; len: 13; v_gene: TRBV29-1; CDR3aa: SVAQGANGNQPQH
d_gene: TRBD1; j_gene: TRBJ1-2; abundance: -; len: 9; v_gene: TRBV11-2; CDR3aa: ASSSGGGYT
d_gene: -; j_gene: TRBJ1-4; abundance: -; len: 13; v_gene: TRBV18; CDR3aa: ASSRTQGTNEKLF
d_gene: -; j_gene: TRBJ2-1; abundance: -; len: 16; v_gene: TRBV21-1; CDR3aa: ASSEGTSGGPNYNEQF
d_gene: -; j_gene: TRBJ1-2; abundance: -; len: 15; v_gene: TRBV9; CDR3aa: ASSGGPWGRVISGYT
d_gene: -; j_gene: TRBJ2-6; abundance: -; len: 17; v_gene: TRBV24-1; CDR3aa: ATSDPKTGPISGANVLT
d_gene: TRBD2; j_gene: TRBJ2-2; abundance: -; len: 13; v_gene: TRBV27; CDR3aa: ASSFLRGGTGELF
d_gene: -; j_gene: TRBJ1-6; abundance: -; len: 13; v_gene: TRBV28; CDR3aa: ASSRQESRGSPLH